A single sample gave rise to the 26 T cell receptor beta chains below, sequenced in a study of blood T cell repertoires in COVID-19. Profiling relied on immunoSEQ multiplex PCR, and the TCRdb table lists in-frame clones only, not all of them. This table holds 250,000 or so clones, 84% found once. Specimen: peripheral blood. These receptors all stem from a woman in her thirties or forties who had recovered from COVID-19.

The CDR3 region has the DNA TGTGCCATCAGTGACCCCGGGGTGGCGATCTATGGCTACACCTTC. Its translation: CAISDPGVAIYGYTF. V is TRBV10-3 and J is TRBJ1-2; D remains unclear. Germline V gives CDR1 ENHRY, CDR2 SYGVKD. With 3 bases removed from V and 4 bases from J, the gap between germline ends came to 15 bases. The CDR3 totals 15 residues.

The J gene is TRBJ2-7, the V gene TRBV5-4; 10 positions agree with TRBD2. CDR1 is SGHNT, CDR2 YYREEE, per germline (reference sequence). CDR3 length equals 16 residues. V was pared by 0 bases and J by 3 bases, with 6 bases of the junction left unmatched. The CDR3 DNA reads TGTGCCAGCAGCTTGGCCCCTAGCGGGGGATACTACGAGCAGTACTTC. Encoded protein: CASSLAPSGGYYEQYF.

The chain combines TRBV28 with TRBJ2-7; the match to TRBD2 covers 9 bases. After removal of 3 bases from V and 2 bases from J, the junction contained 8 bases not matched to a gene. Germline CDR1 MDHEN, CDR2 SYDVKM. This CDR3 has 16 amino acids. Written as DNA, the CDR3 is TGTGCCAGCAGTTTTGGGCTAGCGGGGATCGCCTACGAGCAGTACTTC. Translating it yields CASSFGLAGIAYEQYF.

This clone was seen only a few times. The CDR3 sequence: CASSVNTNEKLFF. The CDR3 nucleotides are TGTGCCAGCAGCGTGAACACGAATGAAAAACTGTTTTTT. The J gene is TRBJ1-4, the V gene TRBV9; D ambiguous. Trimming took off 2 bases at V and 5 bases at J, with 7 bases between the two ends. Germline CDR1 and CDR2: SGDLS and YYNGEE. The CDR3 spans 13 residues.

This rearrangement joins TRBV11-3 to TRBJ2-7, with 14 positions matching TRBD2. The germline V gene has CDR1 SGHNT and CDR2 YENEEA. Trimming at V came to 4 bases and at J to 1 base, leaving 3 bases not matched to a gene. The length of the CDR3 is 16 residues. This CDR3 reads CASSSRTSGGSYEQYF. In DNA form, the CDR3 reads TGTGCCAGCAGCTCCCGGACTAGCGGGGGGTCCTACGAGCAGTACTTC.

This sequence joins TRBV6-5 and TRBJ2-5; D gene ambiguous. CDR3 length: 14 amino acids. V was pared by 7 bases and J by 8 bases, with 20 bases between. Germline CDR1 and CDR2: MNHEY and SVGAGI. CDR3 residues: CASISTRSSGTQYF. For the CDR3, the DNA is TGTGCCAGCATTAGTACTCGGTCTAGTGGAACCCAGTACTTC.

The chain carries TRBV7-9 and TRBJ2-1; D call uncertain. Trimming took off 1 base at V and 3 bases at J, with 7 bases between the two ends. The CDR3 contains 14 residues. Germline V gene lookup returns CDR1 SEHNR and CDR2 FQNEAQ (reference sequence). The CDR3 DNA reads TGTGCCAGCAGCTTAGGTCCCGGCTACAATGAGCAGTTCTTC. It yields the protein CASSLGPGYNEQFF. The full variable domain, with the rest looked up from reference TRBV7-9 and TRBJ2-1, is DTGVSQNPRHKITKRGQNVTFRCDPISEHNRLYWYRQTLGQGPEFLTYFQNEAQLEKSRLLSDRFSAERPKGSFSTLEIQRTEQGDSAMYLCASSLGPGYNEQFFGPGTRLTVL.

This clone has more than one count but fewer than ten. The genes are TRBV7-9 and TRBJ2-3; a weak D match, TRBD1 (6 bases). Trimming took 1 base from V and 1 from J, leaving 12 bases between them. From germline, CDR1 is SEHNR and CDR2 FQNEAQ (reference sequence). The CDR3 sequence is 16 residues long. Here the CDR3 reads CASSLGRGFGTDTQYF. For the CDR3, the DNA is TGTGCCAGCAGCTTAGGAAGGGGGTTCGGCACAGATACGCAGTATTTT.

The rearrangement joins TRBV5-8 to TRBJ2-1, with 14 bases fitting TRBD2. The CDR3 length is 17 residues. After removal of 2 bases from V and 4 bases from J, the junction contained 5 bases not matched to a gene. Germline V gives CDR1 SGHTS, CDR2 YDEGEE. The CDR3 region is CASSFGLAGGFYNEQFF. CDR3 sequence (DNA): TGTGCCAGCAGCTTCGGACTAGCGGGGGGCTTTTACAATGAGCAGTTCTTC.

The V call is TRBV5-1, the J call TRBJ2-6; no definite D call. The V end was cut by 1 base, the J end by 4 bases, with 6 bases between. The CDR3 sequence is 14 residues long. Germline V CDR1 and CDR2: SGHRS, YFSETQ. The CDR3 DNA is TGCGCCAGCAGCTTGCGGGTCGGGGCCAACGTCCTGACTTTC. This translates into CASSLRVGANVLTF. The full variable domain, rest sourced from reference TRBV5-1 and TRBJ2-6, is KAGVTQTPRYLIKTRGQQVTLSCSPISGHRSVSWYQQTPGQGLQFLFEYFSETQRNKGNFPGRFSGRQFSNSRSEMNVSTLELGDSALYLCASSLRVGANVLTFGAGSRLTVL.

The V gene is TRBV6-6, the J gene TRBJ1-4; D is unclear. The CDR3 extends over 14 amino acids. Germline values: CDR1 MNHNY, CDR2 SVGAGI (reference sequence). Trimming took off 5 bases at V and 3 bases at J, with 10 bases between the two ends. CDR3 region: CASSQTRSNEKLFF. DNA for the CDR3: TGTGCCAGCAGTCAGACGAGGTCTAATGAAAAACTGTTTTTT.

This clone occurred once. J is TRBJ2-6 and V is TRBV7-6, with TRBD1 matching 7 bases. Germline loops: CDR1 SGHVS, CDR2 FNYEAQ. The ends lost 4 bases at V and 4 bases at J; junction bases unmatched: 10. The CDR3 contains 17 residues. The CDR3, as DNA: TGTGCCAGCAGCTCTCTGTACAGGGGAAGAGGGGCCAACGTCCTGACTTTC. It codes for CASSSLYRGRGANVLTF.

The V call is TRBV21-1, the J call TRBJ1-4; the table assigns TRBD1, which was not confirmed against the DNA. TRBV21-1 is marked as a pseudogene. This CDR3 spans 15 amino acids. The CDR3 sequence: CASRPRGGTNEKLFF. CDR3 nucleotides: TGTGCCAGCCGCCCTCGAGGGGGAACTAATGAAAAACTGTTTTTT.

V and J are TRBV19 and TRBJ2-2; D is unclear. This CDR3 has 13 residues. The germline V gene encodes CDR1 LNHDA and CDR2 SQIVND (reference sequence). Deletions cut 5 bases from V and 6 bases from J, with 10 bases between. CDR3 sequence (DNA): TGTGCCAGTAGTGCCACATTTCCCGGGGAGCTGTTTTTT. As protein: CASSATFPGELFF.

The V and J genes are TRBV25-1 and TRBJ2-2, with 12 bases fitting TRBD1. V was clipped by 7 bases and J by 3 bases; unmatched bases: 6. The length of the CDR3 is 16 residues. The germline V gene has CDR1 MGHDK and CDR2 SYGVNS. CDR3: CASNPGQGADTGELFF. The CDR3 nucleotides read TGTGCCAGCAACCCGGGACAGGGGGCGGACACCGGGGAGCTGTTTTTT.

The V call is TRBV6-5, the J call TRBJ1-6; possibly TRBD1 for D (5 bases). Trimming removed 6 bases at V and 6 bases at J, with 12 bases between. CDR1 and CDR2 from the germline V gene are MNHEY and SVGAGI. The CDR3 is 14 residues long. The chain's CDR3 is CASRRDDTNSPLHF. The CDR3 region has the DNA TGTGCCAGCAGGCGGGACGATACTAATTCACCCCTCCACTTT.

This rearrangement joins TRBV10-3 to TRBJ1-2; no definite D call. The V end was cut by 4 bases, the J end by 0 bases, with 6 bases between. This CDR3 spans 13 amino acids. Germline loops: CDR1 ENHRY, CDR2 SYGVKD. The CDR3 DNA follows: TGTGCCATCAGTGGGCAAACTAACTATGGCTACACCTTC. This codes for CAISGQTNYGYTF.

The V call is TRBV24-1, the J call TRBJ2-5; D unresolved. This CDR3 comprises 12 residues. The germline CDR1 and CDR2 sequences are KGHDR and SFDVKD. V lost 7 bases to trimming and J lost 4 bases, with 9 bases between them. CDR3 loop: CATRGAGETQYF. The CDR3 region has the DNA TGTGCCACCAGGGGCGCCGGAGAGACCCAGTACTTC.

The chain joins TRBV5-4 to TRBJ2-2, with D perhaps TRBD2 (6 bases). V lost 0 bases, J lost 0 bases, and 6 bases lay in between. Germline values: CDR1 SGHNT, CDR2 YYREEE (reference sequence). This CDR3 comprises 15 residues. CDR3 region: CASSLGEANTGELFF. The CDR3 DNA reads as TGTGCCAGCAGCTTGGGGGAGGCGAACACCGGGGAGCTGTTTTTT.

The rearrangement joins TRBV7-9 to TRBJ1-5; TRBD1 matches at 9 bases. With 4 bases clipped from V and 4 bases from J, the junction kept 5 bases outside the gene matches. The CDR3 covers 15 residues. Germline CDR1 is SEHNR and CDR2 is FQNEAQ (reference sequence). CDR3 loop: CASSSRGQGNQPQHF. CDR3 DNA: TGTGCCAGCAGCTCTCGAGGACAGGGGAATCAGCCCCAGCATTTT.

The rearrangement uses TRBV28 and TRBJ2-7; 8 bases agree with TRBD2. This CDR3 is built from 14 residues. The V gene end was trimmed by 7 bases and the J gene end by 6 bases; junction bases not matched to a gene: 11. CDR1 MDHEN and CDR2 SYDVKM come from the germline V gene. CDR3 amino acids: CASTNPGGGGEQYF. The DNA of the CDR3 is TGTGCCAGCACCAACCCCGGGGGGGGTGGCGAGCAGTACTTC.

The rearrangement links TRBV5-1 to TRBJ1-2; the D is unclear. This CDR3 spans 12 amino acids. Trimming cost V 2 bases and J 4 bases, with 6 bases left between them. The germline V gene encodes CDR1 SGHRS and CDR2 YFSETQ. The CDR3 region is CASSFATYGYTF. The CDR3, as DNA: TGCGCCAGCAGCTTTGCTACCTATGGCTACACCTTC.

The chain links TRBV6-5 to TRBJ2-7; D is perhaps TRBD2 (5 bases). The CDR3 extends over 15 amino acids. Germline loops: CDR1 MNHEY, CDR2 SVGAGI. V lost 6 bases and J lost 0, with 15 bases in between. CDR3 in DNA: TGTGCCAGCAGCTTATATCCGGGAAGCTCCTACGAGCAGTACTTC. It encodes CASSLYPGSSYEQYF.

This clone was observed a few times. The V call is TRBV9, the J call TRBJ1-3; TRBD1 is a possible D gene (6 bases). Germline CDR1 and CDR2: SGDLS and YYNGEE. The CDR3 is made up of 17 amino acids. Trimming cost V 0 bases and J 0 bases, with 13 bases left between them. CDR3 DNA: TGTGCCAGCAGCGTAGATCCAGGGGCTAACTCTGGAAACACCATATATTTT. Its protein is CASSVDPGANSGNTIYF.

The chain carries TRBV7-7 and TRBJ2-6; D gene uncertain. Germline values: CDR1 SSHAT, CDR2 FNYEAQ (reference sequence). V lost 8 bases and J 0 bases, leaving 8 bases between the germline ends. CDR3 length equals 14 residues. CDR3 in amino acids: CASGSSSGANVLTF. The CDR3 nucleotides are TGTGCCAGCGGTTCTAGCTCTGGGGCCAACGTCCTGACTTTC.

The gene calls are TRBV11-2 and TRBJ1-5; 7 bases map to TRBD1. The CDR3 is 15 residues long. J was trimmed by 3 bases and V by 5 bases; bases with no gene match: 7. Looked up from germline, CDR1 is SGHAT and CDR2 is FQNNGV. The CDR3 protein is CASSQDRASNQPQHF. The CDR3 nucleotides read TGTGCCAGCAGCCAAGACAGGGCATCCAATCAGCCCCAGCATTTT.